These 27 T cell receptor beta chains were all obtained from the same sample, sequenced in a study of a mutant IDH1 vaccine in newly diagnosed glioma. Only in-frame clones appear in the TCRdb table, and some are missing; sequencing was by immunoSEQ multiplex PCR. The repertoire has around 66,000 clones, roughly 80% of them found once; the top ten carry more than 5.5%. Their antigens are not known. Specified time point: week 11, during vaccination. Topical imiquimod accompanied each vaccine dose, which consisted of 300 ug of mutant IDH1 20-mer peptide. Sequencing used PBMCs, obtained from a glioma patient whose treatment included an IDH1 peptide vaccine. The source of these receptors is a man in his fifties with glioma.

V is TRBV27 and J is TRBJ2-7, with 7 bases matching TRBD1. Germline V gives CDR1 MNHEY, CDR2 SMNVEV (reference sequence). V lost 3 bases and J lost 2; bases outside the gene matches: 7. The CDR3 loop spans 15 amino acids. CDR3 in DNA: TGTGCCAGCAGTTTTGAGTCCACAGGGGCCTACGAGCAGTACTTC. This codes for CASSFESTGAYEQYF.

This clone occurred a few times. The genes are TRBV2 and TRBJ2-2; D is undetermined. Germline assignment: CDR1 SNHLY and CDR2 FYNNEI. V was cut by 4 bases and J by 6 bases, with 3 bases left in between. The CDR3 runs to 11 residues. CDR3 loop: CASSASGELFF. In DNA, the CDR3 is TGTGCCAGCAGTGCGTCCGGGGAGCTGTTTTTT.

The V gene is TRBV19, the J gene TRBJ2-5; D call uncertain. With 3 bases removed from V and 5 bases from J, the gap between germline ends came to 13 bases. The CDR3 contains 14 residues. Per germline, CDR1 LNHDA and CDR2 SQIVND (reference sequence). CDR3 nucleotides: TGTGCCAGTAGTATGGATAGGGATGGGGAGACCCAGTACTTC. Protein: CASSMDRDGETQYF.

J is TRBJ2-4 and V is TRBV2; tentatively, D is TRBD1 (5 bases). Germline V gene lookup returns CDR1 SNHLY and CDR2 FYNNEI. The CDR3 spans 13 residues. Trimming cost V 4 bases and J 4 bases, with 8 bases left between them. CDR3 coding DNA: TGTGCCAGCAGTGTCGCAGGGAAAAACATTCAGTACTTC. It yields the protein CASSVAGKNIQYF.

This clone was counted a single time. This rearrangement joins TRBV15 to TRBJ2-6; D not resolved. V was cut by 6 bases and J by 3 bases, with 3 bases left in between. The CDR3 is 12 residues long. In germline, CDR1 is LNHNV, CDR2 YYDKDF (reference sequence). The CDR3 region is CATRGGANVLTF. The CDR3, as DNA: TGTGCCACCAGAGGTGGGGCCAACGTCCTGACTTTC. The full variable domain, rest sourced from reference TRBV15 and TRBJ2-6, is DAMVIQNPRYQVTQFGKPVTLSCSQTLNHNVMYWYQQKSSQAPKLLFHYYDKDFNNEADTPDNFQSRRPNTSFCFLDIRSPGLGDTAMYLCATRGGANVLTFGAGSRLTVL.

The J gene is TRBJ1-2, the V gene TRBV19; 7 bases are a match to TRBD1. Germline V gene lookup returns CDR1 LNHDA and CDR2 SQIVND (reference sequence). The CDR3 spans 14 residues. The J segment lost 0 bases and the V segment lost 9 bases, leaving 7 bases of the junction unmatched. CDR3 sequence reads: CASKTGTANYGYTF. CDR3 coding DNA: TGTGCCAGCAAGACAGGGACCGCTAACTATGGCTACACCTTC.

The rearrangement joins TRBV7-2 to TRBJ2-3, with TRBD2 matching 15 bases. The germline CDR1 and CDR2 sequences are SGHTA and FQGNSA. V shed 4 bases, J shed 1 base, and the junction held 6 bases outside the gene matches. The CDR3 covers 18 residues. The CDR3 DNA sequence: TGTGCCAGCAGCTCCCGGACTAGCGGGAGGGCCGGCACAGATACGCAGTATTTT. It translates to CASSSRTSGRAGTDTQYF.

V usage is TRBV29-1 and J usage is TRBJ1-1; D may be TRBD1 (5 bases). The V gene lost 5 bases and the J gene lost 0 bases, with 10 bases spanning the gap. Germline lookup yields CDR1 SQVTM and CDR2 ANQGSEA. The CDR3 is 13 residues long. The CDR3 DNA follows: TGCAGCGTTCTCGGGACGGTGAACACTGAAGCTTTCTTT. Translating it yields CSVLGTVNTEAFF.

V usage is TRBV6-5 and J usage is TRBJ2-7; D is ambiguous. Per the germline V gene, CDR1 is MNHEY and CDR2 is SVGAGI. This CDR3 region has 14 residues. Trimming cost V 2 bases and J 2 bases, with 10 bases left between them. This CDR3 is CASSYADGAYEQYF. In nucleotides, the CDR3 is TGTGCCAGCAGTTACGCGGACGGCGCCTACGAGCAGTACTTC.

The V and J genes are TRBV2 and TRBJ2-4; D call uncertain. V lost 4 bases to trimming and J lost 3 bases, with 16 bases between them. Germline V gives CDR1 SNHLY, CDR2 FYNNEI. CDR3 length: 16 residues. The CDR3 DNA follows: TGTGCCAGCAGTGTTCCTTTAGGTGATGACAAAAACATTCAGTACTTC. Residues: CASSVPLGDDKNIQYF.

This clone came up a few times. V is TRBV7-9 and J is TRBJ2-2; 10 bases match TRBD1. This CDR3 has 16 amino acids. Germline V gives CDR1 SEHNR, CDR2 FQNEAQ (reference sequence). V shed 4 bases and J 5 bases; nucleotides not matched to a gene: 7. CDR3 nucleotides: TGTGCCAGCAGCTCATCCGGGACAGGGGTAACCGGGGAGCTGTTTTTT. Translation gives CASSSSGTGVTGELFF.

This chain uses TRBV19 with TRBJ2-4, with 15 positions matching TRBD2. The CDR3 is 17 amino acids. V lost 6 bases to trimming and J lost 8 bases; unmatched junction nucleotides: 11. Per the germline V gene, CDR1 is LNHDA and CDR2 is SQIVND (reference sequence). The CDR3 coding sequence is TGTGCCAGTAGCGATTTTGGGACTAGCGGGAGGAGGCACATTCAGTACTTC. Translating it yields CASSDFGTSGRRHIQYF.

This clone was recorded once. The chain has TRBV7-9 and TRBJ1-1, with 7 positions matching TRBD1. V was clipped by 0 bases and J by 6 bases; unmatched bases: 7. The CDR3 contains 15 residues. Germline V CDR1 and CDR2: SEHNR, FQNEAQ (reference sequence). This CDR3 is CASSLAVTGPAEAFF. The DNA of the CDR3 is TGTGCCAGCAGCTTAGCCGTGACAGGGCCAGCTGAAGCTTTCTTT.

The CDR3 reads CASSSRGASGPEQFF. CDR3 nucleotide sequence: TGCGCCAGCAGCTCGCGGGGGGCCAGCGGGCCTGAGCAGTTCTTC. The chain recombines TRBV5-1 with TRBJ2-1; 8 bases align to TRBD2. This CDR3 region has 15 residues. Germline-derived CDR1 and CDR2 are SGHRS and YFSETQ. The trim removed 3 bases at V and 9 bases at J, leaving 11 bases unmatched.

The rearrangement uses TRBV2 and TRBJ2-5; perhaps D is TRBD1 or TRBD2 (6 bases each). The CDR3 runs to 14 residues. The germline gives CDR1 SNHLY, CDR2 FYNNEI. V was cut by 7 bases and J by 1 base, with 13 bases left in between. CDR3 in amino acids: CASKLRGAQETQYF. The CDR3 DNA is TGTGCCAGCAAGTTGAGGGGGGCCCAAGAGACCCAGTACTTC.

The chain joins TRBV6-6 to TRBJ1-3; D gene uncertain. The V end was cut by 0 bases, the J end by 1 base, with 10 bases between. This CDR3 is 16 amino acids long. Germline V gene sequence: CDR1 MNHNY, CDR2 SVGAGI (reference sequence). The DNA of the CDR3 is TGTGCCAGCAGTTACTCGATTTGGCAATCTGGAAACACCATATATTTT. Amino acid sequence: CASSYSIWQSGNTIYF.

The chain combines TRBV5-1 with TRBJ1-1; 9 nucleotides align to TRBD1. Germline-derived CDR1 and CDR2 are SGHRS and YFSETQ. J gave up 3 bases and V 3 bases, and 9 bases lay outside the gene matches. The CDR3 contains 16 residues. CDR3 residues: CASSSPGQGRDTEAFF. The CDR3 bases are TGCGCCAGCAGCTCACCGGGACAGGGTAGGGACACTGAAGCTTTCTTT.

The J gene is TRBJ2-5, the V gene TRBV28, with D uncertain. The V end was cut by 6 bases, the J end by 1 base, with 6 bases between. The germline V gene has CDR1 MDHEN and CDR2 SYDVKM. The CDR3 runs 12 residues. The DNA of the CDR3 is TGTGCCAGCAGCCCAGTCCAAGAGACCCAGTACTTC. It encodes CASSPVQETQYF.

The genes are TRBV5-1 and TRBJ2-5, with TRBD2 matching 7 bases. With V trimmed by 3 bases and J by 6 bases, 8 bases remained unmatched. CDR1 and CDR2 (germline): SGHRS, YFSETQ. The CDR3 is made up of 14 amino acids. The chain's CDR3 is CASSWGSGGKTQYF. In DNA form, the CDR3 reads TGCGCCAGCAGCTGGGGGTCCGGGGGGAAGACCCAGTACTTC.

This clone has only a few counts. The rearrangement joins TRBV9 to TRBJ1-5; D is ambiguous. The V gene's germline CDR1 is SGDLS and CDR2 YYNGEE. Between the trimmed V and J ends, which lost 0 bases and 1 base, there was a span of 5 bases. This CDR3 spans 14 amino acids. The CDR3 bases are TGTGCCAGCAGCGTAGGTCAGAGCAATCAGCCCCAGCATTTT. This sequence encodes CASSVGQSNQPQHF.

The chain uses TRBV6-6 and TRBJ1-1; D is uncertain. The germline V gene encodes CDR1 MNHNY and CDR2 SVGAGI (reference sequence). Trimming removed 4 bases from V and 3 bases from J, with 12 bases in between. The CDR3 has 14 amino acids. CDR3 sequence reads: CASSSQVGYTEAFF. Written as DNA, the CDR3 is TGTGCCAGCAGTTCGCAGGTCGGGTACACTGAAGCTTTCTTT.

The chain carries TRBV2 and TRBJ2-5; 11 nucleotides align to TRBD1. V lost 3 bases and J lost 3; bases outside the gene matches: 3. Germline V gene sequence: CDR1 SNHLY, CDR2 FYNNEI. CDR3 length: 15 residues. CDR3: CASSEDRGREETQYF. CDR3 DNA: TGTGCCAGCAGTGAGGACAGGGGGCGTGAAGAGACCCAGTACTTC.

The V call is TRBV29-1, the J call TRBJ2-7, with D tentatively TRBD2 (5 bases). V lost 4 bases, J lost 3 bases, and 13 bases lay in between. This CDR3 spans 13 amino acids. Germline V gene lookup returns CDR1 SQVTM and CDR2 ANQGSEA. The CDR3 DNA follows: TGCAGCGTTGCTTTTAGCGCCGGCTACGAGCAGTACTTC. Its translation is CSVAFSAGYEQYF.

The chain joins TRBV9 to TRBJ1-2; no firm D call. The V end lost 2 bases, the J end lost 8 bases, and 10 bases lay between the germline ends. CDR3 length: 12 amino acids. The germline V gene encodes CDR1 SGDLS and CDR2 YYNGEE. In DNA form, the CDR3 reads TGTGCCAGCAGCGTCACTTTCGGGGGCTACACCTTC. Amino acids: CASSVTFGGYTF.

This clone was counted only a few times. This rearrangement joins TRBV6-5 to TRBJ1-2; 10 nucleotides agree with TRBD1. Per germline, CDR1 MNHEY and CDR2 SVGAGI. The CDR3 totals 15 residues. The J segment lost 5 bases and the V segment lost 0 bases, leaving 3 bases of the junction unmatched. In DNA, the CDR3 is TGTGCCAGCAGTTACTCCAGGACAGGGGGTTATGGCTACACCTTC. Encoded protein: CASSYSRTGGYGYTF.

The rearrangement links TRBV30 to TRBJ2-5; 9 positions agree with TRBD1. Germline V gene lookup returns CDR1 GTSNPN and CDR2 SVGIG (reference sequence). This CDR3 is built from 15 residues. V shed 0 bases and J 4 bases; nucleotides not matched to a gene: 6. CDR3 amino acids: CAWSVGGTGRETQYF. DNA for the CDR3: TGTGCCTGGAGTGTCGGGGGGACAGGGCGAGAGACCCAGTACTTC.

The chain recombines TRBV13 with TRBJ2-7; D gene unclear. The V end was cut by 0 bases, the J end by 3 bases, with 9 bases between. The CDR3 has 14 residues. CDR1 is PRHDT, CDR2 FYEKMQ, per germline (reference sequence). The CDR3 DNA reads TGTGCCAGCAGCTTAGGCGGCGTGGGCTACGAGCAGTACTTC. Translation gives CASSLGGVGYEQYF.